This paragraph reports one TCR beta chain. The sample belongs to a study of CD8 T cells in Susac syndrome. Sequencing targeted TCR beta in T cells from blood (CD8+ and CD4+). Included as multiple sclerosis controls were treatment-naive patients who had stable or active relapsing-remitting disease. Roughly 0.45 to 1 ug RNA was reverse transcribed with random hexamers. Amplification of the TCR beta CDR3 was carried out by immunoSEQ multiplex PCR, which spanned a total of 54 Vbeta and 13 Jbeta segments. TCRdb ran MiXCR on the immunoSEQ multiplex PCR reads and lists one entry per CDR3 protein. The profile covers about 300,000 distinct CDR3 sequences, with 89% appearing a single time and around 0.2% taken by the ten largest. The source of this sequence is a human donor with multiple sclerosis. Sequenced: CD8+ T cells from PBMCs.

CDR3 sequence reads: CSVETGLGANVLTF. CDR3 bases: TGCAGCGTCGAAACAGGTTTGGGGGCCAACGTCCTGACTTTC. The chain is built from TRBV29-1 and TRBJ2-6; D possibly corresponds to TRBD1 (5 bases). Between the trimmed V and J ends, which lost 6 bases and 4 bases, there was a span of 13 bases. The CDR3 is 14 residues long. The germline gives CDR1 SQVTM, CDR2 ANQGSEA.